This TCR beta chain was retrieved from a study of T cells in Graves' hyperthyroidism and ophthalmopathy. The study based diagnoses on clinical symptoms, serum thyroxine and TRAb, thyroid ultrasound and orbital computed tomography. Amplification targeted TCR beta CDR3 regions from RNA transcripts. TCR CDR3 regions were first amplified by RT-PCR with HTBI primers. A single record per CDR3 protein comes from TCRdb applying MiXCR to the multiplex PCR reads. The data contain 370,000 or so distinct CDR3 sequences, 15% to 19% of them singletons. This clonotype was seen repeatedly, ten times or more. The CDR3 totals 16 residues. CDR1 and CDR2 from the germline V gene are GTSNPN and SVGIG (reference sequence). V dropped 0 bases and J dropped 8 bases, with 19 bases sitting between them.

Sequencing input: blood. This chain uses TRBV30 with TRBJ1-4; possibly TRBD1 for D (6 bases). The TCR comes from a woman aged 18-30 years with Graves' hyperthyroidism that later progressed to Graves' ophthalmopathy. CDR3 region: CAWSVGFGQGSEKLFF. In DNA form, the CDR3 reads TGTGCCTGGAGTGTCGGGTTTGGGCAGGGGTCCGAAAAACTGTTTTTT.